The 29 T cell receptor beta chains reported below all come from one sample, sequenced in a study of blood T cell repertoires in COVID-19. Libraries were prepared by immunoSEQ multiplex PCR; TCRdb keeps only in-frame clonotypes and omits some of them. The profile shows around 150,000 clones, about 86% of them singletons. Sequencing was done on a sample of peripheral blood. These receptors were taken from a woman in her sixties with active or convalescent COVID-19.

V and J are TRBV18 and TRBJ1-1, with D possibly being TRBD1 (5 bases). With 4 bases removed from V and 4 bases from J, the gap between germline ends came to 10 bases. CDR1 KGHSH and CDR2 LQKENI come from the germline V gene. There are 13 residues in the CDR3. In nucleotides, the CDR3 is TGTGCCAGCTCACAGGCAGGGCGCACTGAAGCTTTCTTT. Translation: CASSQAGRTEAFF.

A few counts support this clone. The chain links TRBV19 to TRBJ1-2; D might be TRBD1 (6 bases). CDR1 LNHDA and CDR2 SQIVND come from the germline V gene (reference sequence). This CDR3 is 13 amino acids long. With 5 bases removed from V and 4 bases from J, the gap between germline ends came to 11 bases. The CDR3 nucleotides are TGTGCCAGTAGTCGGGACACATTCTATGGCTACACCTTC. It codes for CASSRDTFYGYTF.

The rearrangement joins TRBV27 to TRBJ2-5, with 7 bases lining up with TRBD2. With V trimmed by 8 bases and J by 5 bases, 14 bases remained unmatched. Germline V gene sequence: CDR1 MNHEY, CDR2 SMNVEV (reference sequence). The CDR3 runs 15 residues. The CDR3 is CASGTSVGGWETQYF. CDR3 nucleotides: TGTGCCAGCGGCACTAGCGTTGGAGGTTGGGAGACCCAGTACTTC.

J is TRBJ1-2 and V is TRBV18; D unresolved. CDR1 is KGHSH, CDR2 LQKENI, per germline. V lost 4 bases and J lost 6, with 18 bases in between. The CDR3 has 15 residues. The CDR3 DNA reads TGTGCCAGCTCACTAAGTGGTACGGGAGGTAATGGCTACACCTTC. Protein sequence: CASSLSGTGGNGYTF.

This clone was counted a few times. The chain is built from TRBV19 and TRBJ2-3, with D possibly being TRBD2 (6 bases). Germline values: CDR1 LNHDA, CDR2 SQIVND (reference sequence). With 5 bases removed from V and 2 bases from J, the gap between germline ends came to 11 bases. CDR3 length: 14 residues. CDR3 loop: CASSFGGFTDTQYF. The DNA of the CDR3 is TGTGCCAGTAGTTTCGGGGGTTTCACAGATACGCAGTATTTT.

The chain has TRBV5-6 and TRBJ2-1, with 9 bases lining up with TRBD2. This CDR3 has 14 amino acids. V lost 2 bases, J lost 4 bases, and 1 base stayed unmatched. CDR1 SGHDT and CDR2 YYEEEE come from the germline V gene. This CDR3 reads CASSFLAGYNEQFF. DNA for the CDR3: TGTGCCAGCAGCTTTCTAGCGGGGTACAATGAGCAGTTCTTC.

The gene calls are TRBV7-2 and TRBJ1-3; weak D call: TRBD1 (6 bases). V lost 3 bases to trimming and J lost 4 bases, with 13 bases between them. The germline gives CDR1 SGHTA, CDR2 FQGNSA. This CDR3 has 15 amino acids. The CDR3 DNA reads TGTGCCAGCAGCTTCGGGGGGGCGCAGGGAAACACCATATATTTT. Its protein is CASSFGGAQGNTIYF.

The chain links TRBV4-1 to TRBJ2-5; perhaps TRBD2 as D (5 bases). The CDR3 covers 17 residues. CDR1 MGHRA and CDR2 YSYEKL come from the germline V gene. The V end was cut by 0 bases, the J end by 1 base, with 15 bases between. The CDR3 DNA reads as TGCGCCAGCAGCCAAGATTGGAGTCGGGAACCCCAAGAGACCCAGTACTTC. Protein sequence: CASSQDWSREPQETQYF.

The chain recombines TRBV5-1 with TRBJ1-1, with D uncertain. Germline CDR1 SGHRS, CDR2 YFSETQ. V was clipped by 4 bases and J by 7 bases, with 14 bases between them. This CDR3 comprises 13 residues. The CDR3 nucleotides read TGCGCCAGCAGCCCACTCAGTGAGGGTGAAGCTTTCTTT. Protein product: CASSPLSEGEAFF.

V gene TRBV7-2 combines with J gene TRBJ2-1; TRBD2 aligns across 7 bases. The trim removed 5 bases at V and 12 bases at J, leaving 10 bases unmatched. From germline, CDR1 is SGHTA and CDR2 FQGNSA. This CDR3 is built from 13 residues. CDR3 in amino acids: CASSPPPPSGQFF. CDR3 DNA sequence: TGTGCCAGCAGCCCCCCCCCTCCTAGCGGGCAGTTCTTC. Based on the CDR3 plus reference TRBV7-2 and TRBJ2-1, the full variable domain is GAGVSQSPSNKVTEKGKDVELRCDPISGHTALYWYRQSLGQGLEFLIYFQGNSAPDKSGLPSDRFSAERTGGSVSTLTIQRTQQEDSAVYLCASSPPPPSGQFFGPGTRLTVL.

The chain couples TRBV28 to TRBJ2-1; 7 bases align to TRBD1. The trim removed 4 bases at V and 13 bases at J, leaving 10 bases unmatched. This CDR3 comprises 13 residues. Per germline, CDR1 MDHEN and CDR2 SYDVKM. CDR3: CASSSTRGFPQFF. CDR3 DNA sequence: TGTGCCAGCAGTTCTACCAGGGGGTTCCCCCAGTTCTTC.

This chain links TRBV6-5 with TRBJ2-1; a possible D gene is TRBD1 (6 bases). V was clipped by 4 bases and J by 8 bases, with 12 bases between them. Germline V gives CDR1 MNHEY, CDR2 SVGAGI. This CDR3 is 13 amino acids long. The CDR3 nucleotides read TGTGCCAGCAGTTTCGGACAGAAAGATGAGCAGTTCTTC. This translates into CASSFGQKDEQFF.

In its sample, this clone was seen once. The J gene is TRBJ2-7, the V gene TRBV20-1, with D perhaps matching TRBD2 (6 bases). CDR3 length: 11 residues. The germline gives CDR1 DFQATT, CDR2 SNEGSKA (reference sequence). The germline V and J ends were trimmed by 6 bases and 6 bases, with 12 bases remaining between them. In DNA form, the CDR3 reads TGCAGTGCCGGGACTCCCCTCGAGCAGTACTTC. The encoded protein is CSAGTPLEQYF.

V is TRBV11-2 and J is TRBJ1-3, with D perhaps TRBD1 (5 bases). The CDR3 runs 17 residues. The germline V and J ends were trimmed by 3 bases and 0 bases, with 15 bases remaining between them. Germline CDR1 SGHAT, CDR2 FQNNGV. CDR3 residues: CASSLGRRLLSGNTIYF. For the CDR3, the DNA is TGTGCCAGCAGCTTGGGGCGCCGTCTCCTCTCTGGAAACACCATATATTTT.

The rearrangement links TRBV2 to TRBJ1-3; D gene unclear. This CDR3 contains 12 residues. Germline lookup yields CDR1 SNHLY and CDR2 FYNNEI. Trimming took off 8 bases at V and 3 bases at J, with 8 bases between the two ends. The CDR3 here is CASEERGNTIYF. The CDR3 nucleotides read TGTGCCAGCGAGGAACGTGGAAACACCATATATTTT.

This clone was seen just once. This chain joins TRBV29-1 and TRBJ2-3, with D maybe TRBD1 (6 bases). The CDR3 has 12 amino acids. Germline lookup yields CDR1 SQVTM and CDR2 ANQGSEA. The V gene lost 4 bases and the J gene lost 6 bases, with 11 bases spanning the gap. CDR3 in amino acids: CSVGAGADTQYF. The CDR3 DNA is TGCAGCGTTGGTGCAGGGGCCGATACGCAGTATTTT.

This rearrangement joins TRBV28 to TRBJ1-5; 10 bases match TRBD1. This CDR3 spans 15 amino acids. Germline V gene lookup returns CDR1 MDHEN and CDR2 SYDVKM. Unmatched junction bases numbered 4, after V lost 3 bases and J lost 5 bases. CDR3 nucleotides: TGTGCCAGCAGTTTCCTCGGACAGGGGGATCAGCCCCAGCATTTT. Translating it yields CASSFLGQGDQPQHF.

The chain links TRBV30 to TRBJ1-5, with 8 bases fitting TRBD1. The CDR3 extends over 13 amino acids. The trim removed 5 bases at V and 7 bases at J, leaving 7 bases unmatched. From germline, CDR1 is GTSNPN and CDR2 SVGIG (reference sequence). CDR3 sequence (DNA): TGTGCCTGGGAAACGGACAGGGACCAGCCCCAGCATTTT. The encoded protein is CAWETDRDQPQHF.

The chain recombines TRBV6-5 with TRBJ2-6; D might be TRBD1 (5 bases). The CDR3 is made up of 15 amino acids. Germline CDR1 reads MNHEY; CDR2 reads SVGAGI. Trimming left V 5 bases short and J 2 bases short, with 10 bases between. The DNA of the CDR3 is TGTGCCAGCAGTAAGGGGCCGGCTGGGGCCAACGTCCTGACTTTC. Protein sequence: CASSKGPAGANVLTF.

The gene calls are TRBV28 and TRBJ1-4, with D perhaps TRBD1 (6 bases). This CDR3 spans 18 amino acids. With 5 bases removed from V and 0 bases from J, the gap between germline ends came to 19 bases. CDR1 is MDHEN, CDR2 SYDVKM, per germline. As DNA, the CDR3 is TGTGCCAGCAGTCCCTCCAACAGGGCGTATGCAACTAATGAAAAACTGTTTTTT. It specifies CASSPSNRAYATNEKLFF.

This clone has more than one count but fewer than ten. The rearrangement joins TRBV27 to TRBJ1-5; D is possibly TRBD1 (6 bases). The V gene's germline CDR1 is MNHEY and CDR2 SMNVEV (reference sequence). Trimming stripped 1 base from V and 3 bases from J, with 10 bases between. This CDR3 is 15 amino acids long. The CDR3 region has the DNA TGTGCCAGCAGTTTATTGGGGGCCTACAATCAGCCCCAGCATTTT. Translating it yields CASSLLGAYNQPQHF.

The V call is TRBV28, the J call TRBJ1-5; D uncertain. The CDR3 sequence is 15 residues long. From germline, CDR1 is MDHEN and CDR2 SYDVKM. Trimming pared 6 bases from V and 0 bases from J, leaving 12 bases between. In nucleotides, the CDR3 is TGTGCCAGCAGCCCAGCGGGGTATAGCAATCAGCCCCAGCATTTT. This translates into CASSPAGYSNQPQHF.

The chain couples TRBV27 to TRBJ1-2; 9 bases map to TRBD1. The V gene's germline CDR1 is MNHEY and CDR2 SMNVEV (reference sequence). This CDR3 is 16 amino acids long. V shed 5 bases and J 2 bases; nucleotides not matched to a gene: 9. The CDR3 reads CASSLRFGTGNYGYTF. CDR3 in DNA: TGTGCCAGCAGTCTACGGTTCGGGACAGGGAACTATGGCTACACCTTC.

V and J are TRBV7-9 and TRBJ1-2, with D hard to call. This CDR3 region has 14 residues. Trimming took 4 bases from V and 2 from J, leaving 11 bases between them. Germline-derived CDR1 and CDR2 are SEHNR and FQNEAQ (reference sequence). In DNA form, the CDR3 reads TGTGCCAGCAGCTCAGTCGTCCCAAACTATGGCTACACCTTC. Protein sequence: CASSSVVPNYGYTF.

The CDR3 nucleotides are TGTGCCAGCAGCCCCGGAGGGGCGAACTATGGCTACACCTTC. This translates into CASSPGGANYGYTF. This chain joins TRBV7-2 and TRBJ1-2; TRBD1 might be the D (5 bases). This CDR3 is 14 amino acids long. Germline CDR1 and CDR2: SGHTA and FQGNSA. V was clipped by 5 bases and J by 2 bases, with 12 bases between them. Looking up the rest from reference TRBV7-2 and TRBJ1-2 gives the full variable domain: GAGVSQSPSNKVTEKGKDVELRCDPISGHTALYWYRQSLGQGLEFLIYFQGNSAPDKSGLPSDRFSAERTGGSVSTLTIQRTQQEDSAVYLCASSPGGANYGYTFGSGTRLTVV.

J is TRBJ1-1 and V is TRBV5-1; no firm D call. Germline assignment: CDR1 SGHRS and CDR2 YFSETQ. Trimming took off 0 bases at V and 4 bases at J, with 10 bases between the two ends. There are 14 residues in the CDR3. The CDR3 sequence is CASSLGPTGTEAFF. CDR3 coding DNA: TGCGCCAGCAGCTTGGGGCCAACGGGCACTGAAGCTTTCTTT.

The chain employs TRBV7-3 and TRBJ2-1; 7 bases map to TRBD1. This CDR3 contains 15 residues. V was pared by 0 bases and J by 8 bases, with 7 bases of the junction left unmatched. Germline loops: CDR1 SGHTA, CDR2 FQGTGA. The CDR3 DNA reads as TGTGCCAGCAGCTTAACGACAGGGAAACAGCATGAGCAGTTCTTC. This gives the protein CASSLTTGKQHEQFF.

This chain links TRBV12-3 or TRBV12-4 with TRBJ1-5; a weak D match, TRBD1 (5 bases). V was pared by 3 bases and J by 4 bases, with 7 bases between. This CDR3 contains 13 residues. The CDR3: CASSFTGNQPQHF. CDR3 nucleotide sequence: TGTGCCAGCAGTTTTACAGGTAATCAGCCCCAGCATTTT.

V usage is TRBV27 and J usage is TRBJ1-2, with D hard to call. CDR1 MNHEY and CDR2 SMNVEV come from the germline V gene (reference sequence). V lost 3 bases and J lost 3, with 8 bases in between. The CDR3 length is 13 residues. Here the CDR3 reads CASSLVQHYGYTF. The DNA for the CDR3 is TGTGCCAGCAGTTTGGTACAACACTATGGCTACACCTTC.